What follows are 15 T cell receptor beta chains derived from one specimen sequenced in a study of shared clonotypes between healthy human individuals. Assay used: immunoSEQ multiplex PCR; TCRdb lists only in-frame clones, some missing. The table has some 1.5 million clones, roughly 98% seen once; the top ten hold around 0.47%. The sample comprised naive CD4+ T cells sorted from blood. Sample subset: CD45RA+ positively selected. Receptor source: a man aged 25-45 years in good health.

This rearrangement joins TRBV19 to TRBJ2-2; 7 bases fit TRBD2. This CDR3 comprises 14 residues. From germline, CDR1 is LNHDA and CDR2 SQIVND (reference sequence). V shed 6 bases and J 8 bases; nucleotides not matched to a gene: 9. In DNA, the CDR3 is TGTGCCAGTAGCTTAGCGCGGGGGTATGGGGAGCTGTTTTTT. Its protein is CASSLARGYGELFF.

The chain employs TRBV7-2 and TRBJ1-2; D perhaps matches TRBD1 (5 bases). With 1 base removed from V and 2 bases from J, the gap between germline ends came to 11 bases. The CDR3 length is 15 residues. Germline lookup yields CDR1 SGHTA and CDR2 FQGNSA. Here the CDR3 DNA reads TGTGCCAGCAGCTTAGAGGGGATCGGGAACTATGGCTACACCTTC. This codes for CASSLEGIGNYGYTF. The full variable domain, rest sourced from reference TRBV7-2 and TRBJ1-2, is GAGVSQSPSNKVTEKGKDVELRCDPISGHTALYWYRQSLGQGLEFLIYFQGNSAPDKSGLPSDRFSAERTGGSVSTLTIQRTQQEDSAVYLCASSLEGIGNYGYTFGSGTRLTVV.

The chain carries TRBV7-2 and TRBJ1-4; 7 bases align to TRBD1. V was pared by 5 bases and J by 6 bases, with 3 bases of the junction left unmatched. The CDR3 runs to 13 residues. Looked up from germline, CDR1 is SGHTA and CDR2 is FQGNSA. The CDR3 sequence: CASSPGQDEKLFF. The CDR3 DNA reads as TGTGCCAGCAGCCCAGGACAGGATGAAAAACTGTTTTTT.

The CDR3 bases are TGTGCCAGCAGCTTGATGGCTAGCGGGACGAAGACCCAGTACTTC. Encoded protein: CASSLMASGTKTQYF. The chain uses TRBV5-4 and TRBJ2-5; 9 bases line up with TRBD2. With V trimmed by 1 base and J by 6 bases, 7 bases remained unmatched. CDR3 length: 15 amino acids. Looked up from germline, CDR1 is SGHNT and CDR2 is YYREEE (reference sequence).

Points on this clone: This same CDR3 is encoded by further DNA sequences in the sample. The V gene is TRBV5-1, the J gene TRBJ2-1; D is uncertain. The CDR3 sequence is 12 residues long. The V end was cut by 1 base, the J end by 7 bases, with 6 bases between. Germline V gene data show CDR1 as SGHRS and CDR2 as YFSETQ. Here the CDR3 reads CASSLNSNEQFF. In nucleotides, the CDR3 is TGCGCCAGCAGCTTGAACTCTAATGAGCAGTTCTTC. The full variable domain, its missing parts supplied by reference TRBV5-1 and TRBJ2-1, is KAGVTQTPRYLIKTRGQQVTLSCSPISGHRSVSWYQQTPGQGLQFLFEYFSETQRNKGNFPGRFSGRQFSNSRSEMNVSTLELGDSALYLCASSLNSNEQFFGPGTRLTVL.

The V and J genes are TRBV7-8 and TRBJ1-5, with TRBD1 matching 7 bases. CDR1 is SGHVS and CDR2 is FQNEAQ in the germline V gene. The J segment lost 5 bases and the V segment lost 2 bases, leaving 15 bases of the junction unmatched. The length of the CDR3 is 18 residues. The CDR3 loop is CASSLLPSYRGPYQPQHF. Here the CDR3 DNA reads TGTGCCAGCAGCTTATTGCCCTCGTACAGGGGTCCCTATCAGCCCCAGCATTTT.

The CDR3 sequence is CASSLHQGTEAFF. DNA of the CDR3: TGCGCCAGCAGCTTGCATCAGGGCACTGAAGCTTTCTTT. The chain recombines TRBV5-1 with TRBJ1-1; maybe TRBD1 (5 bases). Per germline, CDR1 SGHRS and CDR2 YFSETQ. CDR3 size: 13 residues. The V end was cut by 1 base, the J end by 4 bases, with 8 bases between. The full variable domain, with the rest looked up from reference TRBV5-1 and TRBJ1-1, is KAGVTQTPRYLIKTRGQQVTLSCSPISGHRSVSWYQQTPGQGLQFLFEYFSETQRNKGNFPGRFSGRQFSNSRSEMNVSTLELGDSALYLCASSLHQGTEAFFGQGTRLTVV.

J is TRBJ2-4 and V is TRBV2; TRBD2 agrees at 10 bases. With 3 bases clipped from V and 3 bases from J, the junction kept 11 bases outside the gene matches. CDR3 size: 18 residues. Germline CDR1 SNHLY, CDR2 FYNNEI. CDR3 protein: CASSDPTSGVSVKNIQYF. DNA of the CDR3: TGTGCCAGCAGTGACCCTACTAGCGGGGTGTCCGTCAAAAACATTCAGTACTTC.

The rearrangement joins TRBV18 to TRBJ2-7; the match to TRBD1 covers 7 bases. The CDR3 spans 13 residues. The V gene's germline CDR1 is KGHSH and CDR2 LQKENI. Trimming removed 4 bases from V and 4 bases from J; junction bases left unmatched: 4. The CDR3: CASSRTGRYEQYF. Here the CDR3 DNA reads TGTGCCAGCTCACGGACAGGCCGATACGAGCAGTACTTC.

The V call is TRBV5-1, the J call TRBJ2-3; perhaps TRBD1 as D (5 bases). Germline V CDR1 and CDR2: SGHRS, YFSETQ. CDR3 size: 14 residues. Trimming stripped 4 bases from V and 7 bases from J, with 16 bases between. The CDR3: CASSPRPTGYTQYF. The CDR3 coding sequence is TGCGCCAGCAGCCCCCGCCCCACAGGATATACGCAGTATTTT.

The V call is TRBV2, the J call TRBJ1-1; perhaps TRBD1 as D (6 bases). The germline CDR1 and CDR2 sequences are SNHLY and FYNNEI. The CDR3 covers 12 residues. V was clipped by 7 bases and J by 4 bases, with 10 bases between them. In DNA, the CDR3 is TGTGCCAGCACCACAGGGTCCACTGAAGCTTTCTTT. This sequence encodes CASTTGSTEAFF. Drawing the rest from reference TRBV2 and TRBJ1-1, the complete variable domain is EPEVTQTPSHQVTQMGQEVILRCVPISNHLYFYWYRQILGQKVEFLVSFYNNEISEKSEIFDDQFSVERPDGSNFTLKIRSTKLEDSAMYFCASTTGSTEAFFGQGTRLTVV.

The chain has TRBV9 and TRBJ1-5, with TRBD1 identical over 7 bases. The CDR3 is 15 residues long. Losses at the gene ends were 7 bases for V and 4 bases for J; bases not matched to a gene: 11. From germline, CDR1 is SGDLS and CDR2 YYNGEE. CDR3 sequence (DNA): TGTGCCAGCGGAAGATTGGGACAGAAAAATCAGCCCCAGCATTTT. Translation: CASGRLGQKNQPQHF.

The rearrangement joins TRBV7-3 to TRBJ1-2; unclear D gene. This CDR3 spans 13 amino acids. The germline gives CDR1 SGHTA, CDR2 FQGTGA. The ends were cut back, 1 base at V and 7 bases at J, with 10 bases in the middle. The CDR3 is CASSLMGAGGYTF. CDR3 nucleotide sequence: TGTGCCAGCAGCTTAATGGGTGCAGGTGGCTACACCTTC.

The chain has TRBV28 and TRBJ2-1; possibly TRBD1 for D (5 bases). The CDR3 consists of 14 residues. V lost 2 bases, J lost 4 bases, and 9 bases lay in between. Germline CDR1 MDHEN, CDR2 SYDVKM. This CDR3 is CASSLIGAYNEQFF. In DNA form, the CDR3 reads TGTGCCAGCAGTTTAATTGGGGCGTACAATGAGCAGTTCTTC. The variable domain in full, completed from reference TRBV28 and TRBJ2-1, reads DVKVTQSSRYLVKRTGEKVFLECVQDMDHENMFWYRQDPGLGLRLIYFSYDVKMKEKGDIPEGYSVSREKKERFSLILESASTNQTSMYLCASSLIGAYNEQFFGPGTRLTVL.

The chain employs TRBV14 and TRBJ2-7, with TRBD1 matching over 7 bases. This CDR3 is 15 amino acids long. Germline-derived CDR1 and CDR2 are SGHDN and FVKESK. Trimming removed 1 base from V and 2 bases from J; junction bases left unmatched: 5. Written as DNA, the CDR3 is TGTGCCAGCAGCCAAGCCGGGACAGCCCCCTACGAGCAGTACTTC. It encodes CASSQAGTAPYEQYF.